Listed below are T cell receptor beta chains from one sample, sequenced in a study of beta chain features in type 1 diabetes. Only in-frame clones appear in the TCRdb table, and some are missing; sequencing was by immunoSEQ multiplex PCR. The sample has 110,000 or so clones, about 40% seen once; the top ten hold over 0.065%. What was sequenced was stem cell memory CD4+ T cells from blood. The source of these receptors is a woman between 18 and 29 years old in good health. Both conserved end residues are part of each CDR3. The D gene is left open where the match is weak. Clone size is given for some rows only: seen once, a few or many times, or a class if the clone is expanded.

>-|18|TRBJ2-7|TRBD2|TRBV16
CASSPNPLWGGGSYEQYF
TGTGCCAGCAGCCCCAATCCGCTGTGGGGGGGTGGCTCCTACGAGCAGTACTTC
>-|14|TRBJ2-7|TRBD2|TRBV28
CASSLEGGAYEQYF
TGTGCCAGCAGTTTAGAGGGAGGGGCGTACGAGCAGTACTTC
>-|15|TRBJ2-7|-|TRBV18
CASSPDGDSSYEQYF
TGTGCCAGCTCACCCGACGGCGACAGCTCCTACGAGCAGTACTTC
>-|14|TRBJ2-2|-|TRBV10-3
CAISETGWDGELFF
TGTGCCATCAGTGAGACAGGGTGGGACGGGGAGCTGTTTTTT
>-|14|TRBJ1-2|-|TRBV29-1
CSPKTEGFNYGYTF
TGCAGCCCAAAGACCGAGGGTTTTAACTATGGCTACACCTTC
>-|11|TRBJ2-7|TRBD1|TRBV20-1
CSAATGHEQYF
TGCAGTGCTGCGACAGGGCACGAGCAGTACTTC
>once|18|TRBJ2-1|TRBD2|TRBV29-1
CSVGGGLAGPRGYNEQFF
TGCAGCGTTGGGGGAGGACTAGCGGGTCCCCGTGGGTACAATGAGCAGTTCTTC
>-|14|TRBJ1-1|-|TRBV19
CASNLGGRGTEAFF
TGTGCCAGTAATTTGGGGGGGCGAGGCACTGAAGCTTTCTTT
>few|19|TRBJ2-1|TRBD2|TRBV23-1
CASSQGKGVKLAGVDEQFF
TGCGCCAGCAGTCAAGGAAAGGGCGTGAAACTAGCGGGAGTTGATGAGCAGTTCTTC
>few|14|TRBJ2-3|TRBD2|TRBV28
CASSLAGVSNTQYF
TGTGCCAGCAGTTTAGCGGGAGTGTCAAATACGCAGTATTTT
>few|14|TRBJ2-7|-|TRBV7-2
CASSPHRTSYEQYF
TGTGCCAGCAGCCCACACAGAACCTCCTACGAGCAGTACTTC
>few|16|TRBJ2-2|TRBD2|TRBV14
CASSQEGAGVTGELFF
TGTGCCAGCAGCCAAGAAGGAGCGGGAGTAACCGGGGAGCTGTTTTTT
>-|14|TRBJ2-2|-|TRBV9
CASSVDHSAGELFF
TGTGCCAGCAGCGTAGATCACTCTGCCGGGGAGCTGTTTTTT
>-|15|TRBJ2-3|TRBD2|TRBV28
CASSLVAGRTDTQYF
TGTGCCAGCAGTTTAGTAGCGGGCCGCACAGATACGCAGTATTTT
>-|14|TRBJ2-2|TRBD1|TRBV28
CASSGDSSRVHLFF
TGTGCCAGCAGTGGGGACAGTTCAAGGGTACACCTGTTTTTT
>few|13|TRBJ2-7|TRBD2|TRBV6-5
CASTYGGAYEQYF
TGTGCCAGCACCTACGGGGGGGCCTACGAGCAGTACTTC
>-|16|TRBJ2-1|-|TRBV7-8
CASSLGAGILANEQFF
TGTGCCAGCAGCTTAGGGGCTGGGATTCTAGCCAATGAGCAGTTCTTC
>-|15|TRBJ2-7|TRBD2|TRBV29-1
CSVEVGTSGSYEQYF
TGCAGCGTTGAAGTGGGGACAAGCGGGAGTTACGAGCAGTACTTC
>-|13|TRBJ1-2|-|TRBV28
CASSLWRNYGYTF
TGTGCCAGCAGTTTATGGAGGAACTATGGCTACACCTTC
>-|16|TRBJ1-1|TRBD1|TRBV5-1
CASSGRQGVMGTEAFF
TGCGCCAGCAGCGGACGACAGGGAGTAATGGGCACTGAAGCTTTCTTT
>few|17|TRBJ2-7|-|TRBV14
CASSQEVRRPHSYEQYF
TGTGCCAGCAGCCAAGAGGTTCGCAGGCCTCACTCCTACGAGCAGTACTTC
>few|15|TRBJ2-3|-|TRBV7-9
CASSLAGSPTDTQYF
TGTGCCAGCAGCTTAGCCGGGAGCCCCACAGATACGCAGTATTTT
>-|15|TRBJ2-5|-|TRBV7-9
CASSLVPSPQETQYF
TGTGCCAGCAGCTTAGTCCCGAGCCCACAAGAGACCCAGTACTTC
>-|13|TRBJ2-3|-|TRBV6-5
CASRESSTDTQYF
TGTGCCAGCCGGGAAAGCAGCACAGATACGCAGTATTTT
>few|14|TRBJ1-1|-|TRBV5-1
CASSLGQRGTEAFF
TGCGCCAGCAGCTTGGGGCAGCGGGGGACTGAAGCTTTCTTT
>-|19|TRBJ2-1|TRBD2|TRBV5-1
CASSSTPGLAASSYNEQFF
TGCGCCAGCAGCTCTACTCCGGGACTAGCGGCTAGCTCCTACAATGAGCAGTTCTTC
>few|15|TRBJ1-3|TRBD1|TRBV6-5
CASSSGTVSGNTIYF
TGTGCCAGCAGTTCCGGGACAGTCTCTGGAAACACCATATATTTT
>few|15|TRBJ2-7|TRBD1|TRBV5-4
CASSLAPRGQLGQYF
TGTGCCAGCAGCTTGGCTCCCAGGGGGCAGCTTGGGCAGTACTTC
>-|14|TRBJ1-5|TRBD1|TRBV5-1
CASSLTGGGQPQHF
TGCGCCAGCAGCTTAACAGGGGGCGGGCAGCCCCAGCATTTT
>few|17|TRBJ2-1|TRBD2|TRBV5-4
CASSRGTSGSPYNEQFF
TGTGCCAGCAGCCGAGGGACTAGCGGGAGCCCCTACAATGAGCAGTTCTTC
>few|17|TRBJ2-1|TRBD2|TRBV14
CASSQLSGRAERDEQFF
TGTGCCAGCAGCCAACTTAGCGGGAGGGCCGAACGGGATGAGCAGTTCTTC
>-|16|TRBJ2-1|-|TRBV19
CASSPPTGGSYNEQFF
TGTGCCAGTAGTCCCCCGACCGGGGGTTCCTACAATGAGCAGTTCTTC
>-|17|TRBJ2-7|TRBD2|TRBV7-2
CASSLATGLAGGREQYF
TGTGCCAGCAGCCTGGCTACGGGACTAGCGGGAGGCAGGGAGCAGTACTTC
>few|15|TRBJ2-7|TRBD1|TRBV28
CASSRPGTGGEEQYF
TGTGCCAGCAGTCGCCCCGGGACAGGGGGCGAAGAGCAGTACTTC
>-|16|TRBJ2-1|TRBD2|TRBV7-2
CASSTGGGLLLGEQFF
TGTGCCAGCAGCACGGGGGGGGGACTTCTATTAGGGGAGCAGTTCTTC
>few|13|TRBJ2-3|-|TRBV30
CASQKFNTDTQYF
TGTGCCTCCCAGAAGTTCAACACAGATACGCAGTATTTT
>-|13|TRBJ2-1|-|TRBV9
CASSVHSNNEQFF
TGTGCCAGCAGCGTACACTCTAACAATGAGCAGTTCTTC
>-|16|TRBJ2-2|-|TRBV30
CAWSSAGSWDTGELFF
TGTGCCTGGAGCTCAGCGGGCTCCTGGGACACCGGGGAGCTGTTTTTT
>-|13|TRBJ2-7|TRBD2|TRBV29-1
CSVGISGVYEQYF
TGCAGCGTTGGAATTAGCGGGGTCTACGAGCAGTACTTC
>-|15|TRBJ2-7|TRBD1|TRBV7-9
CASSLGTGGPYEQYF
TGTGCCAGCAGCTTAGGGACAGGGGGACCCTACGAGCAGTACTTC
>once|14|TRBJ2-7|TRBD1|TRBV5-1
CASSSLQGASEQYF
TGCGCCAGCAGCTCGTTACAGGGGGCCAGCGAGCAGTACTTC
>-|13|TRBJ2-4|TRBD1|TRBV2
CASIPDRANIQYF
TGTGCCAGCATCCCCGACAGGGCGAACATTCAGTACTTC
>-|16|TRBJ2-7|TRBD2|TRBV9
CASSPQSGLAGYEQYF
TGTGCCAGCAGCCCACAGAGCGGACTAGCGGGCTACGAGCAGTACTTC
>-|16|TRBJ2-1|TRBD2|TRBV7-2
CASSSILAGLYNEQFF
TGTGCCAGCAGCTCGATCCTAGCGGGGTTATACAATGAGCAGTTCTTC
>few|13|TRBJ2-7|TRBD1|TRBV6-5
CASSTRTGNEQYF
TGTGCCAGCAGTACCCGGACAGGGAACGAGCAGTACTTC
>-|14|TRBJ2-5|-|TRBV19
CASSIGTAEETQYF
TGTGCCAGTAGTATAGGGACAGCGGAAGAGACCCAGTACTTC
>-|14|TRBJ1-5|-|TRBV5-1
CASSTGQSGQPQHF
TGCGCCAGCAGCACCGGACAGTCTGGCCAGCCCCAGCATTTT
>-|13|TRBJ2-1|TRBD1|TRBV7-9
CASSLQGANEQFF
TGTGCCAGCAGCCTACAGGGGGCCAATGAGCAGTTCTTC
>few|15|TRBJ2-1|TRBD2|TRBV28
CASSFPAGVTNEQFF
TGTGCCAGCAGTTTTCCAGCGGGAGTAACGAATGAGCAGTTCTTC
>-|13|TRBJ1-1|-|TRBV29-1
CSVAGPRGTEAFF
TGCAGCGTCGCGGGGCCAAGAGGAACTGAAGCTTTCTTT
>few|15|TRBJ1-1|TRBD1|TRBV27
CASRRSQGANTEAFF
TGTGCCAGTCGAAGGTCCCAGGGGGCTAACACTGAAGCTTTCTTT
>few|14|TRBJ2-2|-|TRBV4-3
CASSQDWGAGELFF
TGCGCCAGCAGCCAAGATTGGGGGGCCGGGGAGCTGTTTTTT
>few|14|TRBJ2-7|TRBD1|TRBV7-9
CASSRTGIGYEQYF
TGTGCCAGCAGCAGGACAGGGATAGGGTACGAGCAGTACTTC
>-|14|TRBJ2-1|-|TRBV7-6
CASSRQAGGNEQFF
TGTGCCAGCAGCCGCCAAGCCGGGGGCAATGAGCAGTTCTTC
>-|15|TRBJ2-3|TRBD2|TRBV27
CASRNRLAGTDTQYF
TGTGCCAGCAGAAACCGGCTAGCGGGCACAGATACGCAGTATTTT
>few|15|TRBJ2-7|TRBD2|TRBV5-1
CASSSASGGAYEQYF
TGCGCCAGCAGTTCAGCTAGCGGGGGAGCCTACGAGCAGTACTTC
>once|13|TRBJ2-7|-|TRBV18
CASSQRDAYEQYF
TGTGCCAGCTCACAACGGGATGCCTACGAGCAGTACTTC